Given below is one T cell receptor (beta chain) in context. Its recognized antigen is unknown. No much larger clone is present one base from it, and per-base qualities are unavailable. The sample comes from a study of blood T cell repertoires in COVID-19 (dated by TCRdb to 2018 to 2020). For the wider study: Collaborator samples came from the United States, Italy and Spain and covered acute and convalescent phases of COVID-19. The samples were drawn from the first 160 participants of the ongoing ImmuneRACE study and from some 1,300 subjects provided by 6 global collaborators. The prospective study material was composed of cDNA or gDNA derived from T cells, B-cell-depleted T cells, or PBMCs. A de-identified subject ID, COVID-19 status, age in years and sex were almost always included in the sample metadata. The repertoires were released in a freely available public database intended as a resource for research on the immune response to SARS-CoV-2. The dataset comprised deeply sampled blood TCRbeta repertoires from subjects exposed to, actively infected with, or recovered from COVID-19. Where HLA class I and class II types were available, the types were taken from metadata supplied by the sample provider, not from assay-based typing. Here is what the overall study found, with its caveats: The amount of clinical and demographic metadata varied by source and participant and was provided uncurated.

Enrolling through a virtual design, the prospective study's participants ranged in age from roughly 18 to 100 years and lived across 20 to 30 United States geographic areas. In the prospective study, cohorts were assigned on the basis of participant-reported clinical history obtained from a screening survey and a study questionnaire. Recovered participants in ImmuneRACE Cohort 3 were defined by two consecutive negative NP/OP PCR tests, clearance by a healthcare professional, or resolution of symptoms. In the prospective study, mobile phlebotomists collected whole blood, serum and a nasopharyngeal or oropharyngeal swab from each participant. Over a roughly two-month period, participants in the prospective study had the option of providing additional blood draws and questionnaires. Before DNA extraction, blood samples from the prospective study were shipped at room temperature or frozen. TCRbeta CDR3 regions were amplified from genomic DNA by means of the immunoSEQ Assay, a bias-controlled multiplex PCR. The authors' analysis ran thus. The number of nucleated cells in each sample was estimated from the amplification of reference gene primers within the assay. Sequence reads were collapsed and filtered to measure the absolute abundance of every unique TCRbeta CDR3 rearrangement. For each sample, productive Simpson clonality was calculated by taking the square root of Simpson's diversity index across productive rearrangements. The table was pulled from immuneACCESS by TCRdb, which kept in-frame rearrangements only. Such tables lose some clones; where checked, under half of the loss comes from unresolved V genes, and the rest has no known cause. V and J calls and clone size follow that table, whereas D and trimming were derived from the DNA. This sample has around 390,000 clones in its table, and just under 90% of those were observed once. Approximately 10% of the sample comes from the top ten.

For CDR1 and CDR2, the germline V gene lists MNHNS and SASEGT. Trimming takes 4 bases off V and 4 bases off J; junction bases not matched to a gene: 15. The CDR3 starts with the cysteine, ends with the phenylalanine, and has 17 residues. Only the CDR3 DNA is retained, 51 bases long and in frame from the first base. Material for sequencing was PBMCs or T cells enriched from blood (not recorded which). The receptor chain draws on TRBV6-1 and TRBJ1-2, with 7 bases aligning to TRBD1. This TCR derives from a woman aged 45-60 years who had recovered from COVID-19. The bases read TGTGCCAGCAGTGGAGACAGGGCTCGAGGGGCCCTCTATGGCTACACCTTC. This is translated as CASSGDRARGALYGYTF.